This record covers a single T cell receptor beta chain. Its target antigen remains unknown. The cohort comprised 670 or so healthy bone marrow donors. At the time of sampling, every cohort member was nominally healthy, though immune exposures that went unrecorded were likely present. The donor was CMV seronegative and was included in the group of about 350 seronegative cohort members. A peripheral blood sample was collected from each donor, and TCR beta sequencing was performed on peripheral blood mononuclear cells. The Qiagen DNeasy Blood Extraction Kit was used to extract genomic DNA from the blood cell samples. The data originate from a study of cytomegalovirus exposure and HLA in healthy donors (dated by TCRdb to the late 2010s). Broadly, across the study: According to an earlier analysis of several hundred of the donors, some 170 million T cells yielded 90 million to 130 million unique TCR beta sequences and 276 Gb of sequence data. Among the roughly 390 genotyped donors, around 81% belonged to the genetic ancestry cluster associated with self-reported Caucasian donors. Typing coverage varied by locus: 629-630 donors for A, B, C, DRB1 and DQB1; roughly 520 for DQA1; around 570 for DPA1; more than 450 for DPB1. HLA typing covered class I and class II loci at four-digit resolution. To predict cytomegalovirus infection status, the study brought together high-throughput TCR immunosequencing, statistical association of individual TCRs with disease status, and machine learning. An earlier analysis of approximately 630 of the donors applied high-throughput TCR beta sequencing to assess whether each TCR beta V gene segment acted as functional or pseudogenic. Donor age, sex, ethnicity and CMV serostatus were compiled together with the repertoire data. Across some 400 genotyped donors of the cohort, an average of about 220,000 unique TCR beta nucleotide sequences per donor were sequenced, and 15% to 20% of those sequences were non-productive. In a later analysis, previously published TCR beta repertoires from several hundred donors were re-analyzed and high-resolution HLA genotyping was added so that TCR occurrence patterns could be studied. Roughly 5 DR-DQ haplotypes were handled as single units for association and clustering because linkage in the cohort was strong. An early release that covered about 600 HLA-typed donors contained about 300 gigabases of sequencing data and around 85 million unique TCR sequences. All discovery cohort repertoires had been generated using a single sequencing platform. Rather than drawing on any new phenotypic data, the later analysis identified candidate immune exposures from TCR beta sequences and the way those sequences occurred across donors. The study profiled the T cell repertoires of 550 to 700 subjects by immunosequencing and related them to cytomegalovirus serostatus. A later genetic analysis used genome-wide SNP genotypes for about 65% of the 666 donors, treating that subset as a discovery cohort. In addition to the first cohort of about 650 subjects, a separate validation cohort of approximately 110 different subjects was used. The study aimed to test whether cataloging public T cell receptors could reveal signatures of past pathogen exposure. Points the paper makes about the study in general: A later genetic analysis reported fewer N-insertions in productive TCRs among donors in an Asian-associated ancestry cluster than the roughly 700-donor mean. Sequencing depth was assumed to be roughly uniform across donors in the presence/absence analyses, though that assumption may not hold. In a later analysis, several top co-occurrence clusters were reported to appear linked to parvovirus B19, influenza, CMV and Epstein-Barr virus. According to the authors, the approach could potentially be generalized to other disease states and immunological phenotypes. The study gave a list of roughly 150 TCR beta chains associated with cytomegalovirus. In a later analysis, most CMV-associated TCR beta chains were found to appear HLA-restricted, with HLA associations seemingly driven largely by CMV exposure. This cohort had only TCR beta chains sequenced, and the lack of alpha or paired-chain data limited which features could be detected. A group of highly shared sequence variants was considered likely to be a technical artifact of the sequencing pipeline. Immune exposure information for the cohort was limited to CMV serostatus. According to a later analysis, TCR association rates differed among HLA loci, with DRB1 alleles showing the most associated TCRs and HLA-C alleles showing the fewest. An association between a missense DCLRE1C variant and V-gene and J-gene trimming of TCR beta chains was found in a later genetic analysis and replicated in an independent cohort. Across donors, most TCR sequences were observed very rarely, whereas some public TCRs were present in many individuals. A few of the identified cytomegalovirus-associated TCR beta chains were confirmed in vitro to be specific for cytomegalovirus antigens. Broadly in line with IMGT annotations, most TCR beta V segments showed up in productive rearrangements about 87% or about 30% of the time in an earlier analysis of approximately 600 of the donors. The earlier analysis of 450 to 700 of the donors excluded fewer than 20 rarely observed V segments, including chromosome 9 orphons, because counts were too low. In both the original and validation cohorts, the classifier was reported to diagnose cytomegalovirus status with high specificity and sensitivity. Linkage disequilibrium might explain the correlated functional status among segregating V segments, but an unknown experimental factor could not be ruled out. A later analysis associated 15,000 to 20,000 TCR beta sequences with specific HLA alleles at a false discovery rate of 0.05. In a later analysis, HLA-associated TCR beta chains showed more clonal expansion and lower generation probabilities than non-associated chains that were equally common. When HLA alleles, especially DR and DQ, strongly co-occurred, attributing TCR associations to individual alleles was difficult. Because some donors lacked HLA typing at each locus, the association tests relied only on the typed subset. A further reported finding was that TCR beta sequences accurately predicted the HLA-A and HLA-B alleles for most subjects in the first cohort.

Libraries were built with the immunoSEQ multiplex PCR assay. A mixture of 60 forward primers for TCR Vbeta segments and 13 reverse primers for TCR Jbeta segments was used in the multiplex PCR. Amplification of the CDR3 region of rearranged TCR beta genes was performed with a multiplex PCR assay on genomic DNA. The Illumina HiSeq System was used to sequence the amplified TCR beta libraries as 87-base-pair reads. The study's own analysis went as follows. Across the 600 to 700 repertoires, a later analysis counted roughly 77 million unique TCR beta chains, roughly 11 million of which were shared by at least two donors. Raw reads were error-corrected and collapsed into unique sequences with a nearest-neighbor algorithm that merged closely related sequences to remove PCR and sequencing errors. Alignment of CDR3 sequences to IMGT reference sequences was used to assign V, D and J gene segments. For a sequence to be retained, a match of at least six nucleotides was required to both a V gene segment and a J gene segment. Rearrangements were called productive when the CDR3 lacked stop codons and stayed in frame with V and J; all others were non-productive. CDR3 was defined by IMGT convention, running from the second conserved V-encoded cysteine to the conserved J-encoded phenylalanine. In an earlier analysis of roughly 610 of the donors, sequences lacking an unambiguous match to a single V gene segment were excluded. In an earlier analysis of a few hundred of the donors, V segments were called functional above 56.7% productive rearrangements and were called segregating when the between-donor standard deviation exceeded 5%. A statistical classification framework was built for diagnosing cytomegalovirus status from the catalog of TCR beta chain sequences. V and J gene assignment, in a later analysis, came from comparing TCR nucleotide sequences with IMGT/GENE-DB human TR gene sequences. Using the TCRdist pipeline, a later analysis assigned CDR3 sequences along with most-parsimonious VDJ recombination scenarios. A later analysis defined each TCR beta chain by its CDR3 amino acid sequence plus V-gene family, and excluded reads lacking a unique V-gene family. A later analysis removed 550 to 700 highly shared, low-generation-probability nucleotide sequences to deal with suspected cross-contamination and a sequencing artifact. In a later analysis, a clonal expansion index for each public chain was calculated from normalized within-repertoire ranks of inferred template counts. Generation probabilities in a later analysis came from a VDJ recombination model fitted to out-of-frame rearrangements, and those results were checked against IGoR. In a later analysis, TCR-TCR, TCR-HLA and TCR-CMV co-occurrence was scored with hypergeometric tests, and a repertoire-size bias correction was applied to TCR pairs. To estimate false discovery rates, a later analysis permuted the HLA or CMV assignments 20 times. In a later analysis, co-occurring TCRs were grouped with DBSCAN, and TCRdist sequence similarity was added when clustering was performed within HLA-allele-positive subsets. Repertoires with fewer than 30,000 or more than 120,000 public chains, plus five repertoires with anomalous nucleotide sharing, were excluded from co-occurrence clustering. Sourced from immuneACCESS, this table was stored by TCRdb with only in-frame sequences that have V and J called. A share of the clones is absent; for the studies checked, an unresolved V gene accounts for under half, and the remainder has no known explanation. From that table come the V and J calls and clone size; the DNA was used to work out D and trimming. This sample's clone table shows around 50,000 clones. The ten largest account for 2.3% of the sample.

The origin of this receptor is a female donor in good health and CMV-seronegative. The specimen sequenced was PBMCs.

The base sequence is TGTGCCAGCAGGACAGGTGAAAACTCCTACGAGCAGTACTTC. Its protein reads: CASRTGENSYEQYF. The chain is made from TRBV6-1 and TRBJ2-7, with a tentative D gene TRBD1 over 6 matching bases. Per the germline V gene, MNHNS is the CDR1 and SASEGT is the CDR2. The CDR3 sequence holds 14 residues, the cysteine and phenylalanine included. Kept here is only the CDR3 DNA, which spans 42 bases and is read in frame from base 1. The V and J ends are trimmed by 6 bases and 0 bases, leaving 12 bases between them.